These 10 T cell receptor beta chains were all obtained from the same sample, sequenced in a study of blood T cell repertoires in COVID-19. Only in-frame clones appear in the TCRdb table, and some are missing; sequencing was by immunoSEQ multiplex PCR. The sample gives about 140,000 clones, 84% of which show up once; around 5.5% is in the top ten. Sequenced: PBMCs or T cells enriched from blood (not recorded which). All receptors derive from a man aged 35-49 years with acute COVID-19.

V usage is TRBV19 and J usage is TRBJ2-2; possibly TRBD2 for D (6 bases). The CDR3 has 16 amino acids. Germline CDR1 reads LNHDA; CDR2 reads SQIVND (reference sequence). The V end was cut by 4 bases, the J end by 1 base, with 13 bases between. CDR3 residues: CASSTLGGENTGELFF. The CDR3 bases are TGTGCCAGTAGTACCCTAGGCGGGGAGAACACCGGGGAGCTGTTTTTT.

The V gene is TRBV12-3 or TRBV12-4, the J gene TRBJ2-1, with 7 bases aligning to TRBD2. This CDR3 is 13 amino acids long. J gave up 3 bases and V 6 bases, and 2 bases lay outside the gene matches. Here the CDR3 DNA reads TGTGCCAGCAGAAGGACTAGCTACAATGAGCAGTTCTTC. Translation: CASRRTSYNEQFF.

The rearrangement links TRBV5-4 to TRBJ1-2, with 10 bases that match TRBD1. Germline V gives CDR1 SGHNT, CDR2 YYREEE (reference sequence). This CDR3 spans 13 amino acids. The V gene end was trimmed by 6 bases and the J gene end by 6 bases; junction bases not matched to a gene: 5. CDR3 nucleotide sequence: TGTGCCAGCACCCTTGGGACAGGGGATGGCTACACCTTC. Amino acids: CASTLGTGDGYTF. The whole variable domain, remainder taken from reference TRBV5-4 and TRBJ1-2, is ETGVTQSPTHLIKTRGQQVTLRCSSQSGHNTVSWYQQALGQGPQFIFQYYREEENGRGNFPPRFSGLQFPNYSSELNVNALELDDSALYLCASTLGTGDGYTFGSGTRLTVV.

The J gene is TRBJ1-5, the V gene TRBV6-2 or TRBV6-3, with D uncertain. The CDR3 sequence is 14 residues long. The germline V gene encodes CDR1 MNHEY and CDR2 SVGEGT. V lost 4 bases to trimming and J lost 7 bases, with 14 bases between them. CDR3 sequence: CASSSVGVLQPQHF. CDR3 nucleotides: TGTGCCAGCAGTTCGGTTGGTGTACTCCAGCCCCAGCATTTT.

The gene calls are TRBV5-4 and TRBJ2-3, with D possibly being TRBD1 (5 bases). The CDR3 contains 15 residues. V lost 0 bases to trimming and J lost 2 bases, with 10 bases between them. Germline V CDR1 and CDR2: SGHNT, YYREEE (reference sequence). This CDR3 reads CASSLEIGVTDTQYF. CDR3 nucleotide sequence: TGTGCCAGCAGCTTGGAGATAGGGGTCACAGATACGCAGTATTTT. Using reference TRBV5-4 and TRBJ2-3 for the parts outside the CDR3, the full variable domain is ETGVTQSPTHLIKTRGQQVTLRCSSQSGHNTVSWYQQALGQGPQFIFQYYREEENGRGNFPPRFSGLQFPNYSSELNVNALELDDSALYLCASSLEIGVTDTQYFGPGTRLTVL.

This clone was counted a single time. J is TRBJ2-7 and V is TRBV6-2 or TRBV6-3; 11 nucleotides line up with TRBD1. After removal of 2 bases from V and 3 bases from J, the junction contained 3 bases not matched to a gene. Germline CDR1 is MNHEY and CDR2 is SVGEGT. This CDR3 region has 15 residues. DNA of the CDR3: TGTGCCAGCAGTTACCCGGACAGGGGGCACTACGAGCAGTACTTC. It encodes CASSYPDRGHYEQYF.

The chain employs TRBV29-1 and TRBJ1-2, with 9 bases lining up with TRBD1. The CDR3 is made up of 13 amino acids. Germline CDR1 and CDR2: SQVTM and ANQGSEA. V was clipped by 7 bases and J by 0 bases; unmatched bases: 3. The CDR3 reads CSGGQGSNYGYTF. The CDR3 DNA reads TGCAGCGGGGGACAGGGCTCTAACTATGGCTACACCTTC. Full variable domain (missing parts from reference TRBV29-1 and TRBJ1-2): SAVISQKPSRDICQRGTSLTIQCQVDSQVTMMFWYRQQPGQSLTLIATANQGSEATYESGFVIDKFPISRPNLTFSTLTVSNMSPEDSSIYLCSGGQGSNYGYTFGSGTRLTVV.

The chain combines TRBV28 with TRBJ2-1; maybe TRBD2 (6 bases). Trimming shortened V by 5 bases and J by 3 bases, and 23 bases separated the two germline ends. Germline CDR1 is MDHEN and CDR2 is SYDVKM. The CDR3 extends over 18 amino acids. CDR3 coding DNA: TGTGCCAGCAGTCCCCTTCTAGCGACGGAGCCTGTCTACAATGAGCAGTTCTTC. It specifies CASSPLLATEPVYNEQFF.

The rearrangement joins TRBV6-4 to TRBJ2-2; D not resolved. Trimming removed 3 bases at V and 0 bases at J, with 14 bases between. Looked up from germline, CDR1 is MRHNA and CDR2 is SNTAGT. This CDR3 contains 17 residues. The CDR3 DNA is TGTGCCAGCAGTGATAAGCTGCCACTCACGAACACCGGGGAGCTGTTTTTT. Translation: CASSDKLPLTNTGELFF.

The chain carries TRBV7-2 and TRBJ2-7; D possibly corresponds to TRBD2 (5 bases). The V gene lost 1 base and the J gene lost 0 bases, with 13 bases spanning the gap. The germline V gene encodes CDR1 SGHTA and CDR2 FQGNSA. The length of the CDR3 is 16 residues. CDR3 DNA sequence: TGTGCCAGCAGCTTAGTCGGCGGGCCGAGCTCCTACGAGCAGTACTTC. It encodes CASSLVGGPSSYEQYF.